The 30 T cell receptor beta chains below come from one sample, sequenced in a study of control samples from healthy donors and cancer patients. The table came from immunoSEQ multiplex PCR; TCRdb's copy has only in-frame clones and leaves some out. The sample holds 90,000 or so clones; about 87% are singletons and the top ten take approximately 15%. Sequenced material: blood. These receptors were taken from a woman aged 65 to 85 in good health.

The J gene is TRBJ1-1, the V gene TRBV7-2; D ambiguous. Germline V gene data show CDR1 as SGHTA and CDR2 as FQGNSA. V was shortened by 3 bases and J by 0 bases, with 8 bases between the two germline ends. The CDR3 spans 14 residues. The CDR3 DNA follows: TGTGCCAGCAGCTTCGGAGGGTTGAACACTGAAGCTTTCTTT. This gives the protein CASSFGGLNTEAFF.

The chain uses TRBV19 and TRBJ1-5, with D perhaps matching TRBD1 (6 bases). The CDR3 is made up of 15 amino acids. The germline V gene encodes CDR1 LNHDA and CDR2 SQIVND (reference sequence). V gave up 7 bases and J gave up 0 bases, with 13 bases separating them. The CDR3 DNA reads TGTGCCAGTATGGGCAGGGGTATTAGCAATCAGCCCCAGCATTTT. Its protein is CASMGRGISNQPQHF.

The V call is TRBV6-5, the J call TRBJ2-1; D remains unclear. The CDR3 spans 14 residues. V was pared by 3 bases and J by 4 bases, with 10 bases between. The germline V gene encodes CDR1 MNHEY and CDR2 SVGAGI. The CDR3 spells CASSYDIRYNEQFF. The CDR3 nucleotides are TGTGCCAGCAGTTATGATATTCGGTACAATGAGCAGTTCTTC.

The J gene is TRBJ1-2, the V gene TRBV29-1, with 8 nucleotides matching TRBD1. This CDR3 region has 13 residues. Germline values: CDR1 SQVTM, CDR2 ANQGSEA. V lost 7 bases and J lost 3; bases outside the gene matches: 7. The CDR3 protein is CSATDRVDYGYTF. The CDR3 region has the DNA TGCAGCGCCACGGACAGGGTGGACTATGGCTACACCTTC.

This clone appeared a single time. The chain combines TRBV9 with TRBJ1-4; D is ambiguous. CDR3 length equals 14 residues. CDR1 and CDR2 from the germline V gene are SGDLS and YYNGEE. V lost 5 bases to trimming and J lost 0 bases, with 8 bases between them. The DNA for the CDR3 is TGTGCCAGCAGTTTCAGAGCAACTAATGAAAAACTGTTTTTT. Translated: CASSFRATNEKLFF. The whole variable domain, filled in from reference TRBV9 and TRBJ1-4, reads DSGVTQTPKHLITATGQRVTLRCSPRSGDLSVYWYQQSLDQGLQFLIQYYNGEERAKGNILERFSAQQFPDLHSELNLSSLELGDSALYFCASSFRATNEKLFFGSGTQLSVL.

V gene TRBV7-9 combines with J gene TRBJ1-1; D is uncertain. CDR3 length equals 14 residues. Germline V CDR1 and CDR2: SEHNR, FQNEAQ (reference sequence). V was cut by 7 bases and J by 1 base, with 13 bases left in between. The CDR3 protein is CASTPTGWNTEAFF. In DNA form, the CDR3 reads TGTGCCAGCACCCCGACCGGGTGGAACACTGAAGCTTTCTTT. Full variable domain (outside the CDR3, taken from reference TRBV7-9 and TRBJ1-1): DTGVSQNPRHKITKRGQNVTFRCDPISEHNRLYWYRQTLGQGPEFLTYFQNEAQLEKSRLLSDRFSAERPKGSFSTLEIQRTEQGDSAMYLCASTPTGWNTEAFFGQGTRLTVV.

This clone has just one count. V usage is TRBV3-1 (or the pseudogene TRBV3-2) and J usage is TRBJ1-1; the D is unclear. This CDR3 has 13 residues. From germline, CDR1 is LGHDT and CDR2 YNNKEL (reference sequence). Trimming cost V 6 bases and J 1 base, with 9 bases left between them. The CDR3 here is CASRAGPNTEAFF. The CDR3 DNA sequence: TGTGCCAGCAGGGCCGGGCCGAACACTGAAGCTTTCTTT.

The rearrangement uses TRBV9 and TRBJ1-1, with a tentative D call TRBD1 (6 bases). The CDR3 is 15 residues long. Germline V CDR1 and CDR2: SGDLS, YYNGEE. Trimming removed 0 bases from V and 0 bases from J, with 9 bases in between. The CDR3 bases are TGTGCCAGCAGCGTAGAAGGGGGTTTGAACACTGAAGCTTTCTTT. Its translation is CASSVEGGLNTEAFF.

The J gene is TRBJ2-1, the V gene TRBV19; the match to TRBD2 covers 14 bases. J lost 0 bases, V lost 1 base, and 5 bases had no gene match. Germline CDR1 reads LNHDA; CDR2 reads SQIVND (reference sequence). There are 19 residues in the CDR3. The CDR3 DNA is TGTGCCAGTAGTATAGGGGGGACTAGCGGGGGCCGCTCCTACAATGAGCAGTTCTTC. This codes for CASSIGGTSGGRSYNEQFF.

The chain uses TRBV28 and TRBJ2-1; 7 bases are shared with TRBD2. The CDR3 covers 16 residues. Per the germline V gene, CDR1 is MDHEN and CDR2 is SYDVKM. The J segment lost 5 bases and the V segment lost 5 bases, leaving 12 bases of the junction unmatched. The CDR3 coding sequence is TGTGCCAGCAGTCCCTTTTGGGACTATGAGAACAATGAGCAGTTCTTC. Encoded protein: CASSPFWDYENNEQFF.

V is TRBV7-2 and J is TRBJ2-4; D unclear. CDR1 and CDR2 from the germline V gene are SGHTA and FQGNSA. The ends were cut back, 2 bases at V and 0 bases at J, with 11 bases in the middle. This CDR3 comprises 16 residues. Written as DNA, the CDR3 is TGTGCCAGCAGCTTAACGAGGCAACTAGCCAAAAACATTCAGTACTTC. It specifies CASSLTRQLAKNIQYF.

The chain is built from TRBV29-1 and TRBJ2-3, with 14 bases aligning to TRBD2. The length of the CDR3 is 14 residues. Germline V gene sequence: CDR1 SQVTM, CDR2 ANQGSEA. Unmatched junction bases numbered 2, after V lost 6 bases and J lost 3 bases. The DNA of the CDR3 is TGCAGCGTAGGGACTAGCGGGAGAACAGATACGCAGTATTTT. Its protein product is CSVGTSGRTDTQYF.

This rearrangement joins TRBV30 to TRBJ1-4; the match to TRBD1 covers 7 bases. CDR1 GTSNPN and CDR2 SVGIG come from the germline V gene (reference sequence). V was pared by 3 bases and J by 2 bases, with 0 bases of the junction left unmatched. This CDR3 contains 13 residues. CDR3: CAWRQGTNEKLFF. The CDR3 DNA reads as TGTGCCTGGAGACAGGGGACTAATGAAAAACTGTTTTTT.

The V and J genes are TRBV7-8 and TRBJ2-7, with no clear D. Germline V gene sequence: CDR1 SGHVS, CDR2 FQNEAQ. Trimming left V 1 base short and J 0 bases short, with 10 bases between. The CDR3 loop spans 15 amino acids. In DNA form, the CDR3 reads TGTGCCAGCAGCTTAGGCCGGACGGTCTCCTACGAGCAGTACTTC. Its protein product is CASSLGRTVSYEQYF.

The CDR3 coding sequence is TGTGCCTGGAGCCCTCAAGAGACCCAGTACTTC. Translating it yields CAWSPQETQYF. The chain uses TRBV30 and TRBJ2-5, with D hard to call. The CDR3 is 11 amino acids. The V and J ends lost 3 bases and 2 bases respectively, with 4 bases between them. Germline V gives CDR1 GTSNPN, CDR2 SVGIG (reference sequence). The whole variable domain, remainder taken from reference TRBV30 and TRBJ2-5, is SQTIHQWPATLVQPVGSPLSLECTVEGTSNPNLYWYRQAAGRGLQLLFYSVGIGQISSEVPQNLSASRPQDRQFILSSKKLLLSDSGFYLCAWSPQETQYFGPGTRLLVL.

The J gene is TRBJ1-2, the V gene TRBV9; D may be TRBD1 (6 bases). This CDR3 has 13 amino acids. CDR1 is SGDLS, CDR2 YYNGEE, per germline. V was trimmed by 4 bases and J by 4 bases, leaving 11 bases between them. CDR3 in DNA: TGTGCCAGCAGCCCAGGGGAAGTCTATGGCTACACCTTC. It specifies CASSPGEVYGYTF.

The V and J genes are TRBV2 and TRBJ2-3; TRBD2 aligns across 14 bases. The CDR3 runs 18 residues. The V gene end was trimmed by 8 bases and the J gene end by 0 bases; junction bases not matched to a gene: 10. Germline loops: CDR1 SNHLY, CDR2 FYNNEI. Here the CDR3 DNA reads TGTGCCAGCTCCCTAGGACTAGCGGGGGGTACTAGCACAGATACGCAGTATTTT. Translation gives CASSLGLAGGTSTDTQYF.

The chain recombines TRBV6-5 with TRBJ1-1, with D tentatively TRBD1 (6 bases). Germline CDR1 reads MNHEY; CDR2 reads SVGAGI. The CDR3 runs 15 residues. V was cut by 6 bases and J by 1 base, with 15 bases left in between. The CDR3 DNA is TGTGCCAGCAGACCAAGGACAGTACAGAACACTGAAGCTTTCTTT. Protein product: CASRPRTVQNTEAFF.

The chain links TRBV5-1 to TRBJ2-3; D is unresolved. CDR1 SGHRS and CDR2 YFSETQ come from the germline V gene. V shed 4 bases and J shed 0 bases, with 12 bases lying between them. The CDR3 extends over 15 amino acids. As DNA, the CDR3 is TGCGCCAGCAGCAATGACACAACTAGCACAGATACGCAGTATTTT. Amino acid sequence: CASSNDTTSTDTQYF. Complete variable domain (other parts from reference TRBV5-1 and TRBJ2-3): KAGVTQTPRYLIKTRGQQVTLSCSPISGHRSVSWYQQTPGQGLQFLFEYFSETQRNKGNFPGRFSGRQFSNSRSEMNVSTLELGDSALYLCASSNDTTSTDTQYFGPGTRLTVL.

V is TRBV4-3 and J is TRBJ2-7, with 8 bases that match TRBD2. After removal of 1 base from V and 2 bases from J, the junction contained 7 bases not matched to a gene. Germline V lookup: CDR1 LGHNA, CDR2 YSLEER. The CDR3 is made up of 16 amino acids. Written as DNA, the CDR3 is TGCGCCAGCAGCCAAGGGGGAACTAGCGGCCCCTACGAGCAGTACTTC. This codes for CASSQGGTSGPYEQYF.

The V gene is TRBV12-3 or TRBV12-4, the J gene TRBJ1-2; D uncertain. Trimming shortened V by 1 base and J by 6 bases, and 9 bases separated the two germline ends. The CDR3 length is 13 residues. The CDR3 sequence is CASSLVGGDGYTF. DNA for the CDR3: TGTGCCAGCAGTTTAGTGGGAGGAGATGGCTACACCTTC.

The chain recombines TRBV15 with TRBJ1-1; a possible D gene is TRBD1 (6 bases). This CDR3 is built from 15 residues. CDR1 LNHNV and CDR2 YYDKDF come from the germline V gene (reference sequence). V was trimmed by 6 bases and J by 5 bases, leaving 19 bases between them. DNA for the CDR3: TGTGCCACCAGTGCAGGGGCGTTATTTAGGACTGAAGCTTTCTTT. Its translation: CATSAGALFRTEAFF.

The chain joins TRBV6-5 to TRBJ1-3; a possible D gene is TRBD1 (5 bases). Germline-derived CDR1 and CDR2 are MNHEY and SVGAGI. The CDR3 loop spans 14 amino acids. V shed 10 bases and J shed 0 bases, with 13 bases lying between them. DNA of the CDR3: TGTGCCATATCACCGGGGGGCTCTGGAAACACCATATATTTT. Its translation: CAISPGGSGNTIYF.

The chain has TRBV9 and TRBJ2-3; 7 bases map to TRBD2. CDR3 size: 16 residues. V was pared by 2 bases and J by 2 bases, with 8 bases of the junction left unmatched. From germline, CDR1 is SGDLS and CDR2 YYNGEE. As DNA, the CDR3 is TGTGCCAGCAGCGTCGGGACTACCGACTTCACAGATACGCAGTATTTT. Protein: CASSVGTTDFTDTQYF.

V is TRBV19 and J is TRBJ1-1; D is uncertain. Germline CDR1 reads LNHDA; CDR2 reads SQIVND (reference sequence). The CDR3 extends over 12 amino acids. Trimming removed 4 bases from V and 1 base from J, with 4 bases in between. The DNA for the CDR3 is TGTGCCAGTAGTAGACCGAACACTGAAGCTTTCTTT. Translated, it gives CASSRPNTEAFF.

This clone was found a few times. The V and J genes are TRBV28 and TRBJ1-1; unclear D gene. The V gene's germline CDR1 is MDHEN and CDR2 SYDVKM. V lost 6 bases, J lost 4 bases, and 9 bases lay in between. CDR3 length equals 12 residues. The CDR3: CASRVTSTEAFF. CDR3 DNA: TGTGCCAGCAGGGTAACTAGCACTGAAGCTTTCTTT.

The genes are TRBV25-1 and TRBJ1-2; unclear D gene. Trimming took off 3 bases at V and 2 bases at J, with 13 bases between the two ends. Germline CDR1 MGHDK, CDR2 SYGVNS. CDR3 length equals 15 residues. In nucleotides, the CDR3 is TGTGCCAGCAGTGACCCGTCGACGCTAAACTATGGCTACACCTTC. Protein product: CASSDPSTLNYGYTF.

This chain links TRBV25-1 with TRBJ1-1; D gene unclear. V was pared by 4 bases and J by 5 bases, with 5 bases between. Germline V CDR1 and CDR2: MGHDK, SYGVNS. The CDR3 contains 11 residues. CDR3 coding DNA: TGTGCCAGCAGTGGACCGACTGAAGCTTTCTTT. Translation gives CASSGPTEAFF.

The chain links TRBV3-1 (or the pseudogene TRBV3-2) to TRBJ1-1; D remains unclear. Germline-derived CDR1 and CDR2 are LGHDT and YNNKEL (reference sequence). The CDR3 runs to 15 residues. Trimming pared 2 bases from V and 11 bases from J, leaving 21 bases between. This chain's CDR3 is CASSQLRAVGKRAFF. The CDR3 region has the DNA TGTGCCAGCAGCCAACTCCGGGCGGTCGGGAAAAGGGCTTTCTTT.

CDR3: CASSMAFNSPLHF. In nucleotides, the CDR3 is TGTGCCAGTAGTATGGCCTTCAATTCACCCCTCCACTTT. The V gene is TRBV19, the J gene TRBJ1-6; D gene ambiguous. CDR1 is LNHDA and CDR2 is SQIVND in the germline V gene (reference sequence). The germline V and J ends were trimmed by 3 bases and 7 bases, with 7 bases remaining between them. The CDR3 has 13 amino acids.